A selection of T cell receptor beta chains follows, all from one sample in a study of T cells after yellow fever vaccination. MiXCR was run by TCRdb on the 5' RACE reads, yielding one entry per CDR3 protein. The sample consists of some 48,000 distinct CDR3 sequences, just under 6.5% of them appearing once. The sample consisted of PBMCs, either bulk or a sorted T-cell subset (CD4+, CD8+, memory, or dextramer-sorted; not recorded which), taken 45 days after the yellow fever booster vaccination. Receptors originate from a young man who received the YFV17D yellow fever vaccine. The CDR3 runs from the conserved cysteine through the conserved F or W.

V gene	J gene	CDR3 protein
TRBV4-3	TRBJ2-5	CASSQEARGETQYF
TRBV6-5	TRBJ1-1	CASSTYRGGRGTEAFF
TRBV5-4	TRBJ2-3	CASSLIGTDTQYF
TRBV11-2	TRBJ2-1	CASSTRFGSGRSVEQFF
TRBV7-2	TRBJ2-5	CASSPRETQYF
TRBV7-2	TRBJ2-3	CASINPGRSTDTQYF
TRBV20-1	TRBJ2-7	CSADPPEREKQYF
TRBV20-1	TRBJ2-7	CSALRRRTTGDEQYF
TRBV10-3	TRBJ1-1	CAISGLTGNTEAFF
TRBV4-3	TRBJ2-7	CASSQDQSSFGGRAGYEQYF
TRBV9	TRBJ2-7	CASSVAGSYEQYF
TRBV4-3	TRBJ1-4	CASSQGVATGKLFF
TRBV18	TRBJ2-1	CDSSPNWDRDFHEQFF
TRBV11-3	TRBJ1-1	CASSLEGAGTEAFF
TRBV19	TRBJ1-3	CASRTTSGNTIYF
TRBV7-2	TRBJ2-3	CASRRGDTQYF
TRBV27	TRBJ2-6	CASSHYGANVLTF
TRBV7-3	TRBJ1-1	CASSPGQNTEAFF
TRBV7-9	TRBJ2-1	CASSLEWGSGNEQFF
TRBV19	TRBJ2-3	CASSTAGHHTDTQYF
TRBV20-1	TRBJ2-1	CSAGSGRLREQFF
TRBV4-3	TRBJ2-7	CASSPGGFGAYEQYF
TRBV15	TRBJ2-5	CATSRAGEILETQYF
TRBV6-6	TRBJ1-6	CAGSPGDNSPLHF
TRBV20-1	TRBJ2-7	CSALWTSGRGWAEQYF
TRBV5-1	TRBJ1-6	CASSPGTGLYNSPLHF
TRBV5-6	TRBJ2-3	CASSFYRGYSTDTQYF
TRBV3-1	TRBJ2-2	CASSPGLDTGELFF
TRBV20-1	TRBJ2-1	CSGDPGLAPERLYNEQFF
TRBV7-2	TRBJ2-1	CASSLVGGRGVEQFF
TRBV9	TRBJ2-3	CASSGGLFTDTQYF
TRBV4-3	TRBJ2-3	CASSPGGAGDTQYF
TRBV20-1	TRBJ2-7	CSASPGTSAAYEQYF
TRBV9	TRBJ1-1	CASSVGTVGFEAFF
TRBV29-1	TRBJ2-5	CSVDGAGGGETQYF
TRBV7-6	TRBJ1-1	CASSRGGQHEAFF
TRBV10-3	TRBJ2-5	CAISGGAGGVQETQYF
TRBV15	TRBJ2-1	CATTQSKAGGLEQFF
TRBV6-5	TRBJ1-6	CASSYQGDNSPLHF
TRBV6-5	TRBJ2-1	CASRIAGEYNEQFF
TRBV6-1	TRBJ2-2	CASSDFGELFF
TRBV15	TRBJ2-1	CATSRGQQYNEQFF
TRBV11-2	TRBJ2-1	CASSRDSGRAAYNEQFF
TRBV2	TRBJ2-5	CASKSSPGQETQYF
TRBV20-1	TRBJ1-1	CSARDSPEAFF
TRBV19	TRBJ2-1	CASSPPLSGTLQDEQFF
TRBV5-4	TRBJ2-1	CASSLGRTSGLNEQFF
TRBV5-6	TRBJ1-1	CASSFRTGRNTEAFF